This is a list of T cell receptor beta chains from one sample in a study of blood T cell repertoires in COVID-19. The assay was immunoSEQ multiplex PCR, and TCRdb's table has in-frame clones only and misses some. The table includes some 70,000 clones, nearly 90% detected once. Sequencing was performed on peripheral blood. The receptors here all came from a woman aged 50 to 65 with COVID-19, enrolled during active disease. Both conserved end residues are part of each CDR3. A D gene is named only where the DNA matches it firmly. A row's size may be missing; if present it is once, few, many or a size class.

d_call	v_call	j_call	clone_size	cdr3_nt	cdr3_aa
TRBD1	TRBV4-2	TRBJ2-1	.	TGTGCCAGCAGCCAAGCGGGACAGGGGTACAATGAGCAGTTCTTC	CASSQAGQGYNEQFF
TRBD1	TRBV28	TRBJ2-7	few	TGTGCCAGCAGCTTGGTACCCGGGACAGAGAGCTCCTACGAGCAGTACTTC	CASSLVPGTESSYEQYF
.	TRBV2	TRBJ2-4	.	TGTGCCAGCAGTGAAGTGGCACCCTCCAAAAACATTCAGTACTTC	CASSEVAPSKNIQYF
.	TRBV4-1	TRBJ2-3	.	TGCGCCAGCAGCCAAGTTGGGTATGGAGGTGCAGATACGCAGTATTTT	CASSQVGYGGADTQYF
.	TRBV5-1	TRBJ1-5	.	TGCGCCAGCAGCCCGCAAGTGGGGCCCAATCAGCCCCAGCATTTT	CASSPQVGPNQPQHF
TRBD2	TRBV29-1	TRBJ2-1	.	TGCAGCGTTCATCCTAGCGGGAGGAATAATGAGCAGTTCTTC	CSVHPSGRNNEQFF
TRBD2	TRBV5-6	TRBJ2-4	.	TGTGCCAGCAGTCCGCGGGGGGTCGACAGACTAGCCAAAAACATTCAGTACTTC	CASSPRGVDRLAKNIQYF
TRBD2	TRBV7-6	TRBJ2-7	.	TGTGCCAGCAGCTCCGTTCTAGCGGGAGGGCCATGGGAGCAGTACTTC	CASSSVLAGGPWEQYF
.	TRBV5-1	TRBJ1-1	.	TGCGCCAGCGGAGGGCCTTCGAACACTGAAGCTTTCTTT	CASGGPSNTEAFF
.	TRBV11-2	TRBJ2-7	.	TGTGCCAGCAGTCAGGCTTACGAGCAGTACTTC	CASSQAYEQYF
.	TRBV5-1	TRBJ2-3	.	TGCGCCAGCAGCTTGGGGAGCGTTAGAACAGATACGCAGTATTTT	CASSLGSVRTDTQYF
.	TRBV10-3	TRBJ1-1	.	TGTGCCATCAGTTTCAGGACTGAAGCTTTCTTT	CAISFRTEAFF
TRBD1	TRBV27	TRBJ1-4	.	TGTGCCAGCACCGTGACAGGGGGCAGAGAAAAACTGTTTTTT	CASTVTGGREKLFF
.	TRBV29-1	TRBJ2-7	.	TGCAGCGCCCGACTAGGCTACGAGCAGTACTTC	CSARLGYEQYF
.	TRBV9	TRBJ2-1	.	TGTGCCAGCAGCGTAGGGGCTAGCACTCACAATGAGCAGTTCTTC	CASSVGASTHNEQFF
TRBD2	TRBV7-6	TRBJ2-3	.	TGTGCCAGCAGCATGGGGCGGGAGAATAGTTTCGATACGCAGTATTTT	CASSMGRENSFDTQYF
TRBD1	TRBV27	TRBJ1-1	.	TGTGCCAGCAGTCTTATCATGTACCGGACAGGGAAGACTGAAGCTTTCTTT	CASSLIMYRTGKTEAFF
TRBD1	TRBV25-1	TRBJ2-7	.	TGTGCCAGCAAGACAGGGAATAGGGACGAGCAGTACTTC	CASKTGNRDEQYF
.	TRBV4-2	TRBJ2-7	.	TGTGCCAGCAGCCAAGATAGGAGGGTCGGGGGCGAGCAGTACTTC	CASSQDRRVGGEQYF
.	TRBV21-1	TRBJ2-5	few	TGTGCCAGCAGCTTCTACAGGGGGGAGACCCAGTACTTC	CASSFYRGETQYF
TRBD1	TRBV28	TRBJ1-2	.	TGTGCCAGCAGTTTGAAGGGGGCCTATGGCTACACCTTC	CASSLKGAYGYTF
.	TRBV7-8	TRBJ1-6	.	TGTGCCAGCAGCCCTCAAGTGCTAGATTCACCCCTCCACTTT	CASSPQVLDSPLHF
.	TRBV7-2	TRBJ2-3	.	TGTGCCAGCAGCTTAGGGGCTAGCGCGGTGAATACGCAGTATTTT	CASSLGASAVNTQYF
TRBD1	TRBV5-4	TRBJ2-2	.	TGTGCCAGCAGCAGAGACAGGGTCGCGAACACCGGGGAGCTGTTTTTT	CASSRDRVANTGELFF
TRBD1	TRBV19	TRBJ1-3	few	TGTGCCAGTAGTACAAACCGGGACAGCTCTGGAAACACCATATATTTT	CASSTNRDSSGNTIYF
TRBD2	TRBV3-1/TRBV3-2	TRBJ2-1	.	TGTGCCAGCAGCCAAGATCGACTAGCTTCCGGCAATGAGCAGTTCTTC	CASSQDRLASGNEQFF
TRBD2	TRBV14	TRBJ2-5	.	TGTGCCAGCAGCCAAGACTCCGGGACTAGCGGGAAGGAGACCCAGTACTTC	CASSQDSGTSGKETQYF
.	TRBV7-9	TRBJ2-3	.	TGTGCCAGCAGCTCCCTTACTAGCACAGATACGCAGTATTTT	CASSSLTSTDTQYF
.	TRBV12-5	TRBJ1-3	.	TGTGCTAGTGGTTTAACGTCCCAGGGTATCGGAGGAAACACCATATATTTT	CASGLTSQGIGGNTIYF
.	TRBV6-5	TRBJ1-4	.	TGTGCCAGCAGTCCGAGAGGAGGAAAACTGTTTTTT	CASSPRGGKLFF
.	TRBV4-2	TRBJ2-1	.	TGTGCCAGCAGCCAAGGGGGGGGGCCGTTCTTC	CASSQGGGPFF
.	TRBV5-1	TRBJ1-4	.	TGCGCCAGCAGCTTGGGGGCAGATGAAAAACTGTTTTTT	CASSLGADEKLFF
.	TRBV14	TRBJ2-2	.	TGTGCCAGCAGCTCAGGGCCCAACACCGGGGAGCTGTTTTTT	CASSSGPNTGELFF
TRBD1	TRBV5-1	TRBJ2-5	.	TGCGCCAGCAACCAGGGGGTGGGAGTAACCCAGTACTTC	CASNQGVGVTQYF
.	TRBV19	TRBJ1-4	.	TGTGCCAGTAGTATGGATGGGGGCTCAGTTACCCCTGAAAAACTGTTTTTT	CASSMDGGSVTPEKLFF
.	TRBV11-1	TRBJ1-1	few	TGTGCCAGCAGCTTTGGTAGGAGTACTGAAGCTTTCTTT	CASSFGRSTEAFF
.	TRBV7-9	TRBJ2-7	.	TGTGCCAGCAGCTTAGTATCGGTTAACGAGCAGTACTTC	CASSLVSVNEQYF
.	TRBV6-5	TRBJ2-7	few	TGTGCCAGCAGAGCACCCGGGATAGAGCAGTACTTC	CASRAPGIEQYF
TRBD2	TRBV15	TRBJ2-3	.	TGTGCCACCAGCAATGGGTTTAGACGCGGGAGAGGAGATACGCAGTATTTT	CATSNGFRRGRGDTQYF
TRBD1	TRBV14	TRBJ1-6	few	TGTGCCAGCAGCCTTATGGGACAGGGAAATAATTCACCCCTCCACTTT	CASSLMGQGNNSPLHF
.	TRBV6-2/TRBV6-3	TRBJ2-1	.	TGTGCCAGCAGTTATTCCGGGACTGCCACCCAAGAGCAGTTCTTC	CASSYSGTATQEQFF
TRBD1	TRBV28	TRBJ1-5	.	TGTGCCAGCAGTCCCCAGGGGGGCGTTTACAATCAGCCCCAGCATTTT	CASSPQGGVYNQPQHF
.	TRBV12-3/TRBV12-4	TRBJ2-2	.	TGTGCCAGCAGTATAGTAAGGGGCGGGGAGCTGTTTTTT	CASSIVRGGELFF
TRBD2	TRBV28	TRBJ2-2	.	TGTGCCAGCAGTTTAGCTAGCGGGACGAACACCGGGGAGCTGTTTTTT	CASSLASGTNTGELFF
.	TRBV6-5	TRBJ1-5	.	TGTGCCAGCAGTAGAGGTGCCAATCAGCCCCAGCATTTT	CASSRGANQPQHF
.	TRBV7-9	TRBJ1-1	.	TGTGCCAGCAGCTTAACGCCCCCCGGGGAAGCTTTCTTT	CASSLTPPGEAFF
.	TRBV27	TRBJ2-5	.	TGTGCCAGCAGTCCAATCGGGGTGGAGACCCAGTACTTC	CASSPIGVETQYF
TRBD1	TRBV5-1	TRBJ1-1	.	TGCGCCAGCAGCTATCAACGACAGGGCCACTTAACCCCCACCTCGAACACTGAAGCTTTCTTT	CASSYQRQGHLTPTSNTEAFF
TRBD1	TRBV29-1	TRBJ2-2	.	TGCAGCGTTGCGGGACAGGGGAACACCGGGGAGCTGTTTTTT	CSVAGQGNTGELFF
TRBD1	TRBV4-3	TRBJ1-4	.	TGCGCCAGCAGCCTCAACGTCCGGGGACAGGGGGACGAAAAACTGTTTTTT	CASSLNVRGQGDEKLFF
.	TRBV10-3	TRBJ2-2	.	TGTGCCATCAGTGTTAGCGGAGGGAACACCGGGGAGCTGTTTTTT	CAISVSGGNTGELFF